The next 6 T cell receptor beta chains were all read from a single sample in a study of beta chain features in type 1 diabetes. Findings of the study overall: The study found moderately but significantly shorter TCRB CDR3s in all four CD4+ subsets of Type 1 diabetes patients.

Sequenced material consisted of expressed TCRB transcripts (all of the isolated RNA was reverse transcribed). Libraries were prepared by immunoSEQ multiplex PCR; TCRdb keeps only in-frame clonotypes and omits some of them. The data hold some 700,000 clones, with roughly an eighth observed a single time. For these receptors, no antigen is known. Sequenced input: naive CD4+ T cells from blood. The receptors stem from a man aged 18 to 30 with type 1 diabetes.

This chain links TRBV6-1 with TRBJ2-7; 10 nucleotides match TRBD2. The ends lost 8 bases at V and 2 bases at J; junction bases unmatched: 6. Germline CDR1 reads MNHNS; CDR2 reads SASEGT. The CDR3 length is 14 residues. The CDR3 bases are TGTGCCAGCGCCTCTAGCGGGGGAGCCTACGAGCAGTACTTC. Protein product: CASASSGGAYEQYF.

This chain joins TRBV10-3 and TRBJ2-7; TRBD2 matches at 9 bases. This CDR3 is 14 amino acids long. Germline V gene sequence: CDR1 ENHRY, CDR2 SYGVKD. V was clipped by 4 bases and J by 2 bases; unmatched bases: 3. CDR3 protein: CAISVLAGPYEQYF. The DNA of the CDR3 is TGTGCCATCAGTGTTCTAGCGGGGCCCTACGAGCAGTACTTC.

This clone was detected a few times. The genes are TRBV2 and TRBJ2-5, with 7 bases aligning to TRBD1. Germline V gives CDR1 SNHLY, CDR2 FYNNEI. The V segment lost 6 bases and the J segment 7 bases; nucleotides outside the gene matches: 8. The CDR3 has 13 residues. This CDR3 is CASRGTVGGTQYF. The CDR3 DNA sequence: TGTGCCAGCAGGGGGACAGTCGGTGGGACCCAGTACTTC.

V and J are TRBV11-3 and TRBJ2-1; 8 bases are shared with TRBD2. Germline values: CDR1 SGHNT, CDR2 YENEEA. The CDR3 loop spans 16 amino acids. Germline trimming cut 4 bases from V and 3 bases from J; bases unmatched to any gene: 8. The CDR3, as DNA: TGTGCCAGCAGCTCGAAAGCGGGGGCGGGCTACAATGAGCAGTTCTTC. Protein: CASSSKAGAGYNEQFF.

This clone was seen only a few times. V and J are TRBV18 and TRBJ1-5; D possibly corresponds to TRBD1 (6 bases). Deletions cut 2 bases from V and 4 bases from J, with 6 bases between. The CDR3 extends over 13 amino acids. Germline V gene data show CDR1 as KGHSH and CDR2 as LQKENI. CDR3 residues: CASSPRGNQPQHF. The CDR3 DNA is TGTGCCAGCTCACCAAGGGGGAATCAGCCCCAGCATTTT.

This rearrangement joins TRBV28 to TRBJ1-5, with 7 bases lining up with TRBD1. V was pared by 8 bases and J by 2 bases, with 0 bases of the junction left unmatched. Germline loops: CDR1 MDHEN, CDR2 SYDVKM. The CDR3 is 12 residues long. The CDR3 region is CASDRGNQPQHF. CDR3 nucleotide sequence: TGTGCCAGCGACAGGGGCAATCAGCCCCAGCATTTT.